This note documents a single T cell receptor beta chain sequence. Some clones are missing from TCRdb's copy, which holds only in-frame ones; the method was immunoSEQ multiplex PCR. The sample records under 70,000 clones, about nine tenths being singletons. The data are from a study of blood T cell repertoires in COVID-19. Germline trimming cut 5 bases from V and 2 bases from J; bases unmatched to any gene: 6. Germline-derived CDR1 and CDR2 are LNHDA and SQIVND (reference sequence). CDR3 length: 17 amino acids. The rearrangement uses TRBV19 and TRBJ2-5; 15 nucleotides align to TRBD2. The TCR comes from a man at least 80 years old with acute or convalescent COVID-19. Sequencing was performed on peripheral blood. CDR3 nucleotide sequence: TGTGCCAGTAGTCCAGGGACTAGCGGGGGGAGACAAGAGACCCAGTACTTC. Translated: CASSPGTSGGRQETQYF.